The 24 T cell receptor beta chains reported below all come from one sample, sequenced in a study of shared clonotypes between healthy human individuals (dated by TCRdb to 2020 to 2022). CD8 naive samples were CD45RO-negative cells positively selected for CCR7, giving a CD45RA+CCR7+ population that excluded TemRA cells. To prepare the library, the immunoSEQ multiplex PCR assay was applied. Sourced from immuneACCESS, this table was stored by TCRdb with only in-frame sequences that have V and J called. A share of the clones is absent; for the studies checked, an unresolved V gene accounts for under half, and the remainder has no known explanation. This sample has about 1,800,000 clones in its table, and around 96% of those were observed once. 1.2% of the sample comes from the top ten. The sequenced material came from naive CD8+ T cells sorted from blood. According to the study, the label for this sample's cell subset or site signals: CD45RA+CCR7+. The receptors originated from a man in his late teens or twenties in good health.

As concerns this clone: The same CDR3 can be traced to other DNA sequences in this sample. The chain has TRBV28 and TRBJ2-7, with TRBD1 matching 7 bases. The V segment lost 2 bases and the J segment 1 base; nucleotides outside the gene matches: 2. There are 14 residues in the CDR3. CDR1 MDHEN and CDR2 SYDVKM come from the germline V gene. The CDR3 DNA reads as TGTGCCAGCAGTTTAACAGGGGATTCCTACGAGCAGTACTTC. Translation gives CASSLTGDSYEQYF.

This chain links TRBV7-2 with TRBJ2-7, with a possible D match to TRBD1 (7 bases). The CDR3 covers 14 residues. CDR1 and CDR2 (germline): SGHTA, FQGNSA. The V end lost 5 bases, the J end lost 8 bases, and 19 bases lay between the germline ends. The CDR3 loop is CASSPEGRDSKQYF. CDR3 nucleotides: TGTGCCAGCAGCCCCGAGGGGCGGGACAGCAAGCAGTACTTC.

The chain carries TRBV6-5 and TRBJ2-7; D tentatively fits TRBD1 or TRBD2 (5 bases each). The V gene's germline CDR1 is MNHEY and CDR2 SVGAGI. The CDR3 totals 16 residues. The V end lost 0 bases, the J end lost 3 bases, and 15 bases lay between the germline ends. In nucleotides, the CDR3 is TGTGCCAGCAGTTACTCAGCATCCGGGGCAGGCTACGAGCAGTACTTC. Translating gives CASSYSASGAGYEQYF.

A few counts support this clone. The CDR3: CASGSLGQGDGYTF. The CDR3 DNA follows: TGTGCTAGTGGTTCCTTGGGACAGGGAGATGGCTACACCTTC. The chain uses TRBV12-5 and TRBJ1-2; 9 bases agree with TRBD1. The CDR3 is made up of 14 amino acids. Germline assignment: CDR1 LGHNT and CDR2 FRNRAP. V gave up 4 bases and J gave up 6 bases; unmatched junction bases: 6.

With respect to this clone: At the DNA level, this CDR3 is encoded by other sequences in the same sample as well. The chain uses TRBV28 and TRBJ1-1, with D uncertain. Germline CDR1 MDHEN, CDR2 SYDVKM. The V end lost 4 bases, the J end lost 4 bases, and 13 bases lay between the germline ends. This CDR3 is 14 amino acids long. CDR3 sequence reads: CASSYRGGSTEAFF. CDR3 DNA sequence: TGTGCCAGCAGTTATCGGGGAGGGAGCACTGAAGCTTTCTTT.

The chain links TRBV12-5 to TRBJ2-1; 7 positions agree with TRBD2. Per germline, CDR1 LGHNT and CDR2 FRNRAP. This CDR3 spans 15 amino acids. V lost 1 base to trimming and J lost 7 bases; unmatched junction nucleotides: 7. The CDR3 reads CASGLEGGRENEQFF. In DNA form, the CDR3 reads TGTGCTAGTGGTTTGGAAGGAGGGAGGGAGAATGAGCAGTTCTTC.

This chain joins TRBV10-3 and TRBJ2-3, with TRBD2 as a possible D gene (5 bases). Trimming cost V 3 bases and J 1 base, with 11 bases left between them. The CDR3 has 15 residues. Germline lookup yields CDR1 ENHRY and CDR2 SYGVKD. The CDR3 DNA reads TGTGCCATCAGTGACTTAGTGGAGGGCACAGATACGCAGTATTTT. This sequence encodes CAISDLVEGTDTQYF.

In DNA form, the CDR3 reads TGCAGCGTTGAGGGACATAGGGAGTACAATGAGCAGTTCTTC. Translated: CSVEGHREYNEQFF. The chain recombines TRBV29-1 with TRBJ2-1, with a tentative D call TRBD1 (6 bases). From germline, CDR1 is SQVTM and CDR2 ANQGSEA. The CDR3 runs to 14 residues. Between the trimmed V and J ends, which lost 3 bases and 4 bases, there was a span of 13 bases.

The chain carries TRBV7-8 and TRBJ2-7; 7 positions agree with TRBD1. This CDR3 region has 15 residues. In germline, CDR1 is SGHVS, CDR2 FQNEAQ. V was pared by 5 bases and J by 3 bases, with 10 bases of the junction left unmatched. The CDR3 DNA sequence: TGTGCCAGCAGCCCGAGGACAGGTCCCCTCTACGAGCAGTACTTC. Translated, it gives CASSPRTGPLYEQYF. Looking up the rest from reference TRBV7-8 and TRBJ2-7 gives the full variable domain: GAGVSQSPRYKVAKRGQDVALRCDPISGHVSLFWYQQALGQGPEFLTYFQNEAQLDKSGLPSDRFFAERPEGSVSTLKIQRTQQEDSAVYLCASSPRTGPLYEQYFGPGTRLTVT.

This clone has just one count. This chain uses TRBV11-3 with TRBJ2-1; possibly TRBD2 for D (6 bases). V lost 2 bases and J lost 6, with 14 bases in between. This CDR3 contains 15 residues. Germline CDR1 and CDR2: SGHNT and YENEEA. CDR3 in amino acids: CASSLNPAGFNEQFF. The DNA of the CDR3 is TGTGCCAGCAGCTTAAATCCAGCGGGTTTCAATGAGCAGTTCTTC.

Points on this clone: Other DNA sequences in this sample translate to the same CDR3. The chain employs TRBV27 and TRBJ2-7; D remains ambiguous. The germline V gene has CDR1 MNHEY and CDR2 SMNVEV (reference sequence). Trimming removed 5 bases at V and 0 bases at J, with 5 bases between. The CDR3 has 12 residues. For the CDR3, the DNA is TGTGCCAGCAGTGCCAACTCCTACGAGCAGTACTTC. Its protein is CASSANSYEQYF.

CDR3 sequence reads: CATSRGPTGELFF. CDR3 nucleotides: TGTGCCACCAGCAGAGGTCCTACCGGGGAGCTGTTTTTT. This chain connects TRBV15 to TRBJ2-2; D gene uncertain. Germline V lookup: CDR1 LNHNV, CDR2 YYDKDF (reference sequence). The CDR3 is 13 residues long. Trimming removed 1 base at V and 5 bases at J, with 5 bases between.

With respect to this clone: The junction departs from germline at one end; a sequencing error may be responsible. The V gene is TRBV7-9, the J gene TRBJ1-1; the D gene is possibly TRBD1 (6 bases). The CDR3 is 15 residues long. Germline values: CDR1 SEHNR, CDR2 FQNEAQ (reference sequence). The chain's CDR3 is CASSIAQGLNTEAFF. The CDR3 DNA reads TGTGCCAGCAGCATAGCCCAGGGGTTGAACACTGAAGCTTTCTTT.

The chain recombines TRBV5-4 with TRBJ2-1, with 11 bases matching TRBD2. CDR1 is SGHNT, CDR2 YYREEE, per germline (reference sequence). Trimming cost V 2 bases and J 6 bases; bases outside gene matches: 10. This CDR3 region has 17 residues. The CDR3 DNA is TGTGCCAGCAGCTTTTTGGGGAATAGCGGGGGGGCCAATGAGCAGTTCTTC. It translates to CASSFLGNSGGANEQFF.

V and J are TRBV4-1 and TRBJ1-1; D may be TRBD1 (5 bases). Germline CDR1 MGHRA, CDR2 YSYEKL. The CDR3 has 18 amino acids. V lost 4 bases and J lost 2, with 23 bases in between. CDR3 sequence: CASSPLFRGEGLNTEAFF. The CDR3 coding sequence is TGCGCCAGCAGCCCCCTCTTTCGGGGCGAGGGGCTAAACACTGAAGCTTTCTTT.

The gene calls are TRBV7-8 and TRBJ2-3, with TRBD2 matching 8 bases. With 0 bases clipped from V and 2 bases from J, the junction kept 10 bases outside the gene matches. CDR1 and CDR2 from the germline V gene are SGHVS and FQNEAQ. CDR3 length: 18 amino acids. In DNA, the CDR3 is TGTGCCAGCAGCTTAGCGATGGCGGGGGGTTCCTTCACAGATACGCAGTATTTT. This sequence encodes CASSLAMAGGSFTDTQYF. The full variable domain, in which reference TRBV7-8 and TRBJ2-3 provide the parts outside the CDR3, is GAGVSQSPRYKVAKRGQDVALRCDPISGHVSLFWYQQALGQGPEFLTYFQNEAQLDKSGLPSDRFFAERPEGSVSTLKIQRTQQEDSAVYLCASSLAMAGGSFTDTQYFGPGTRLTVL.

The J gene is TRBJ1-5, the V gene TRBV12-1; the tabulated D call, TRBD1, remains unverified against the DNA. TRBV12-1 is a known pseudogene. The CDR3 spans 14 residues. CDR3 residues: CASSFLTGTQPQHF. The CDR3 coding sequence is TGTGCCAGCAGCTTCCTGACGGGGACACAGCCCCAGCATTTT.

Turning to this clone: The same CDR3 can be traced to other DNA sequences in this sample. The J gene is TRBJ2-7, the V gene TRBV9; perhaps TRBD1 as D (5 bases). V gave up 0 bases and J gave up 2 bases, with 9 bases separating them. The CDR3 contains 14 residues. Germline V CDR1 and CDR2: SGDLS, YYNGEE. CDR3 sequence: CASSVGDSTYEQYF. CDR3 sequence (DNA): TGTGCCAGCAGCGTAGGTGACAGCACCTACGAGCAGTACTTC.

This chain joins TRBV5-1 and TRBJ1-1; 7 bases fit TRBD1. There are 15 residues in the CDR3. CDR1 SGHRS and CDR2 YFSETQ come from the germline V gene. V dropped 4 bases and J dropped 2; count of bases not matched to a gene: 8. CDR3 in amino acids: CASSPQGGGNTEAFF. The CDR3, as DNA: TGCGCCAGCAGCCCCCAGGGGGGAGGTAACACTGAAGCTTTCTTT.

This clone was detected only once. This sequence joins TRBV28 and TRBJ1-2; D ambiguous. Germline assignment: CDR1 MDHEN and CDR2 SYDVKM. Trimming stripped 3 bases from V and 4 bases from J, with 12 bases between. The CDR3 loop spans 14 amino acids. CDR3 in DNA: TGTGCCAGCAGTTTTGCGGAAATTCGCTATGGCTACACCTTC. Protein: CASSFAEIRYGYTF.

This clone is a singleton in its sample. This chain joins TRBV9 and TRBJ2-2; 12 bases align to TRBD2. The V gene end was trimmed by 4 bases and the J gene end by 1 base; junction bases not matched to a gene: 5. The CDR3 runs to 17 residues. CDR1 is SGDLS, CDR2 YYNGEE, per germline. The CDR3 protein is CASSYPSGGVNTGELFF. CDR3 in DNA: TGTGCCAGCAGCTACCCTAGCGGGGGGGTGAACACCGGGGAGCTGTTTTTT. Supplemented by reference TRBV9 and TRBJ2-2, the full variable domain reads DSGVTQTPKHLITATGQRVTLRCSPRSGDLSVYWYQQSLDQGLQFLIQYYNGEERAKGNILERFSAQQFPDLHSELNLSSLELGDSALYFCASSYPSGGVNTGELFFGEGSRLTVL.

The rearrangement uses TRBV29-1 and TRBJ1-3; unclear D gene. The CDR3 covers 14 residues. Trimming shortened V by 4 bases and J by 8 bases, and 18 bases separated the two germline ends. Germline CDR1 reads SQVTM; CDR2 reads ANQGSEA. The CDR3 reads CSVVGASAGDTIYF. The DNA for the CDR3 is TGCAGCGTTGTGGGAGCCTCGGCGGGAGACACCATATATTTT.

The J gene is TRBJ2-2, the V gene TRBV12-5, with D possibly being TRBD2 (5 bases). CDR1 and CDR2 (germline): LGHNT, FRNRAP. V was pared by 5 bases and J by 4 bases, with 11 bases between. The CDR3 length is 14 residues. The CDR3 region has the DNA TGTGCTAGTGGTCCCTCCGGGATCACCGGGGAGCTGTTTTTT. Encoded protein: CASGPSGITGELFF.

Many counts were recorded for this clone. The chain is built from TRBV15 and TRBJ1-2; D not certain. V dropped 0 bases and J dropped 3 bases, with 11 bases sitting between them. The germline V gene encodes CDR1 LNHNV and CDR2 YYDKDF (reference sequence). CDR3 length: 15 residues. In DNA form, the CDR3 reads TGTGCCACCAGCAGAGATATCGGAGGCGACTATGGCTACACCTTC. Translation: CATSRDIGGDYGYTF. The full variable domain, with the rest looked up from reference TRBV15 and TRBJ1-2, is DAMVIQNPRYQVTQFGKPVTLSCSQTLNHNVMYWYQQKSSQAPKLLFHYYDKDFNNEADTPDNFQSRRPNTSFCFLDIRSPGLGDTAMYLCATSRDIGGDYGYTFGSGTRLTVV.